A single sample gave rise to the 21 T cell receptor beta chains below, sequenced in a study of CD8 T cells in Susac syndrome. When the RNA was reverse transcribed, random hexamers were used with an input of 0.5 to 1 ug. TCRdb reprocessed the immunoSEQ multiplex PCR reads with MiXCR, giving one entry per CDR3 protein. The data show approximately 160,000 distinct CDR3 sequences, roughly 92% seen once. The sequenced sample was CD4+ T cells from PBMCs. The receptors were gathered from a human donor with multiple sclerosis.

CDR3 in DNA: TGTGCCAGCCGTAGGGGGGCTGGGGCCAACGTCCTGACTTTC. This translates into CASRRGAGANVLTF. The chain joins TRBV12-3 or TRBV12-4 to TRBJ2-6, with D perhaps matching TRBD1 or TRBD2 (6 bases each). The CDR3 has 14 amino acids. V was clipped by 8 bases and J by 2 bases, with 10 bases between them.

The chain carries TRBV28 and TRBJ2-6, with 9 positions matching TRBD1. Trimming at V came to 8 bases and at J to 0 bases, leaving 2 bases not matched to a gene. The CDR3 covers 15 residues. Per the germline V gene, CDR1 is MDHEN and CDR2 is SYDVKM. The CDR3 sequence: CASGQGSSGANVLTF. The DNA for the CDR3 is TGTGCCAGCGGACAGGGGAGCTCTGGGGCCAACGTCCTGACTTTC.

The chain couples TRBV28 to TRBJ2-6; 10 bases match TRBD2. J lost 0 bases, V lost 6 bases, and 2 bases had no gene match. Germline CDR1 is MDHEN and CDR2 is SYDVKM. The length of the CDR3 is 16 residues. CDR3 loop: CASSLAGASGANVLTF. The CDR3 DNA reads TGTGCCAGCAGCCTAGCGGGGGCCTCTGGGGCCAACGTCCTGACTTTC. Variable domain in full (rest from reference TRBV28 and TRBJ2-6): DVKVTQSSRYLVKRTGEKVFLECVQDMDHENMFWYRQDPGLGLRLIYFSYDVKMKEKGDIPEGYSVSREKKERFSLILESASTNQTSMYLCASSLAGASGANVLTFGAGSRLTVL.

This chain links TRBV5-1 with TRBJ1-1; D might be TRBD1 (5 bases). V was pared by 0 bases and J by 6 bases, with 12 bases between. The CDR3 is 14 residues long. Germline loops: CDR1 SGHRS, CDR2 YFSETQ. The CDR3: CASSLARQGPEAFF. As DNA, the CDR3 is TGCGCCAGCAGCTTGGCCAGGCAGGGTCCTGAAGCTTTCTTT. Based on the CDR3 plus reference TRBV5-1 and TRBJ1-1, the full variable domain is KAGVTQTPRYLIKTRGQQVTLSCSPISGHRSVSWYQQTPGQGLQFLFEYFSETQRNKGNFPGRFSGRQFSNSRSEMNVSTLELGDSALYLCASSLARQGPEAFFGQGTRLTVV.

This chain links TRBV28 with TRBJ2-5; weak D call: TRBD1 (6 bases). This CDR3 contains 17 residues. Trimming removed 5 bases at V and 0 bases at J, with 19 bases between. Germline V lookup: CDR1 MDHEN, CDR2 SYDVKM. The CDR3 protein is CASSPTGTSFDQETQYF. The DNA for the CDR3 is TGTGCCAGCAGTCCTACCGGGACAAGCTTCGACCAAGAGACCCAGTACTTC.

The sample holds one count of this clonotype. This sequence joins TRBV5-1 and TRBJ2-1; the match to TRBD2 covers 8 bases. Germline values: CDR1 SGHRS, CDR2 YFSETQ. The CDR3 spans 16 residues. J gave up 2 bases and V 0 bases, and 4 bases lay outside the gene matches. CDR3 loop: CASSLAGGSTYNEQFF. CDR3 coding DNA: TGCGCCAGCAGCTTGGCGGGGGGGTCGACCTACAATGAGCAGTTCTTC.

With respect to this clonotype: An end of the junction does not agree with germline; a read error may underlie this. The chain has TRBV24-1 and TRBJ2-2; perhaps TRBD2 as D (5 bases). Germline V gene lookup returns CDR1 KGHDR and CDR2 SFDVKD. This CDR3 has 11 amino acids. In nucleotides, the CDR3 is TGTGCCACCAGTGATGTCGGGAAGCTGTTTTTT. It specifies CATSDVGKLFF.

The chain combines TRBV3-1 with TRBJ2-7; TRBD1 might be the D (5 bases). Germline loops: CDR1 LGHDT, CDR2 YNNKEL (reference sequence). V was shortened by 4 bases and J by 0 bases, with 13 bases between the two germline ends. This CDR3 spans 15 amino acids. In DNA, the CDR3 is TGTGCCAGCAGCCCTCAGACAGCAAGCTCCTACGAGCAGTACTTC. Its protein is CASSPQTASSYEQYF.

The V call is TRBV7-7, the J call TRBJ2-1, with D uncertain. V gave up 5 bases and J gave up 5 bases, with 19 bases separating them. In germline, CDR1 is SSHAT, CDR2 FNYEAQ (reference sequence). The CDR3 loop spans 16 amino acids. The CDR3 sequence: CASSPSWGSTNNEQFF. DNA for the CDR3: TGTGCCAGCAGCCCGAGTTGGGGTTCGACAAACAATGAGCAGTTCTTC.

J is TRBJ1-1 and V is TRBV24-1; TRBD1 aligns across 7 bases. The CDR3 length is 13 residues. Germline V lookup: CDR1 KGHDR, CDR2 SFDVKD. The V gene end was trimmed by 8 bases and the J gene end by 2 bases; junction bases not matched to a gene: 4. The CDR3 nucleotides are TGTGCCACCACCGGACAGGCTAACACTGAAGCTTTCTTT. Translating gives CATTGQANTEAFF.

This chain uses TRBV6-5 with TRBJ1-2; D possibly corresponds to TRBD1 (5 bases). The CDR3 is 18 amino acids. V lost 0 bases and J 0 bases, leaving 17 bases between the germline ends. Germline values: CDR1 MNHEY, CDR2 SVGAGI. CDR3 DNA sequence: TGTGCCAGCAGTTACTCCCAGGGAACTATATGGTCTAACTATGGCTACACCTTC. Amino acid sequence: CASSYSQGTIWSNYGYTF.

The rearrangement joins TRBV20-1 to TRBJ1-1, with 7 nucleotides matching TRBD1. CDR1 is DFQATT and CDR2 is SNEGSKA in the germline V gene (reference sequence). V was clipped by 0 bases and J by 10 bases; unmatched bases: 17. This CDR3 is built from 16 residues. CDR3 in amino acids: CSARDLGTGASRRAFF. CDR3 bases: TGCAGTGCTAGAGATCTAGGTACAGGGGCCTCAAGGCGAGCTTTCTTT.

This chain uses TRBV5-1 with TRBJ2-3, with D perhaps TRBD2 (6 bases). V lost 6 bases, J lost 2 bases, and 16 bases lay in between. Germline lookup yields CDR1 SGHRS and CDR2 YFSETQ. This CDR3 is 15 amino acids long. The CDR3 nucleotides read TGCGCCAGCACCCGGGGGTTAGGTGCCACAGATACGCAGTATTTT. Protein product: CASTRGLGATDTQYF.

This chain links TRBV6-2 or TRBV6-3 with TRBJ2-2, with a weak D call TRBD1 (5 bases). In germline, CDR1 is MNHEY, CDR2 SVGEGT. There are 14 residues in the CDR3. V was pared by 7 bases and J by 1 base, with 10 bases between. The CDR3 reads CASTKTENTGELFF. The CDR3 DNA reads TGTGCCAGCACTAAGACAGAGAACACCGGGGAGCTGTTTTTT.

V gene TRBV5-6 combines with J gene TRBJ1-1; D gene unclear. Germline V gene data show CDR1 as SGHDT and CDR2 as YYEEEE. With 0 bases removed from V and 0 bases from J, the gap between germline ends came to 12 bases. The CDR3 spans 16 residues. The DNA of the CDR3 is TGTGCCAGCAGCTTGGGAGTTGCAGTTATGAACACTGAAGCTTTCTTT. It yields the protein CASSLGVAVMNTEAFF.

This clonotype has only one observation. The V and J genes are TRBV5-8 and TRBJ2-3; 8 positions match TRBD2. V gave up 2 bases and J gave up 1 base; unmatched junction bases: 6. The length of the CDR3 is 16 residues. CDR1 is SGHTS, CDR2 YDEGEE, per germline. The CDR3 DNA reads TGTGCCAGCAGCTTTTGGGATAGCGGGGGCACAGATACGCAGTATTTT. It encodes CASSFWDSGGTDTQYF.

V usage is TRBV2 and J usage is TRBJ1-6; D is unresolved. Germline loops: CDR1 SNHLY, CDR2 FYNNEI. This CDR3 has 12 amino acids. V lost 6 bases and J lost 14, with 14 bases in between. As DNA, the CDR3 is TGTGCCAGCAGCCCACGGGAGGGCACCCTCCACTTT. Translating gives CASSPREGTLHF.

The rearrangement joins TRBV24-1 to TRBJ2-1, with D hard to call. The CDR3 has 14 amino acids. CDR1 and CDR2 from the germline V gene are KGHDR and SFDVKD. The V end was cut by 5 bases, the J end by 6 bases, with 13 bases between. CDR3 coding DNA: TGTGCCACCAGTGCTGTTGGCTACTCCAATGAGCAGTTCTTC. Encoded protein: CATSAVGYSNEQFF.

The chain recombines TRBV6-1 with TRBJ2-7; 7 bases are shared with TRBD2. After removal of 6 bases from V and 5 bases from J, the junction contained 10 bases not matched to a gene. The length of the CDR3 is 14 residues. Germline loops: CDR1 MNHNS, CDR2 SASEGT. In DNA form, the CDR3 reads TGTGCCAGCAGCCCCGGGGAGGGCACAGACGAGCAGTACTTC. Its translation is CASSPGEGTDEQYF.

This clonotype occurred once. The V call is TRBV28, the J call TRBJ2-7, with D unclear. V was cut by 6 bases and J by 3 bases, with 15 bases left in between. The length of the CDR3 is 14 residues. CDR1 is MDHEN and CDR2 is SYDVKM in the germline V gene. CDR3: CASRPILGIYEQYF. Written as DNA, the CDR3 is TGTGCCAGCAGGCCAATTTTGGGTATCTACGAGCAGTACTTC.

The CDR3 DNA follows: TGTGCCAGCAGTCCCAACAACGGGGGGGTGGGGTTCTTC. Encoded protein: CASSPNNGGVGFF. The chain joins TRBV12-3 or TRBV12-4 to TRBJ2-1; 8 bases are a match to TRBD2. CDR3 length: 13 residues. V lost 5 bases, J lost 15 bases, and 12 bases stayed unmatched.